Presented here are 20 T cell receptor beta chains from one specimen sequenced in a study of vaccination and CD4 T cells after COVID-19. These receptors have no identified antigens. This sample's treatment: roughly 10-day PBMC culture with coronavirus spike peptide pools or control peptides (ViraFEST assay). Cultured CD4+ T cell DNA was sequenced using the Oncomine TCR Beta short-read assay. TCRdb called the PCR reads again in MiXCR, with one record for every CDR3 protein. The sample has about 20,000 distinct CDR3 sequences, about two fifths seen once. Material: CD4+ T cells from blood, cultured in vitro, obtained before SARS-CoV-2 vaccination. The receptors originated from a human donor who received a COVID-19 vaccine.

V is TRBV19 and J is TRBJ2-2; the D call may be TRBD1 or TRBD2 (5 bases each). The CDR3 totals 15 residues. V lost 3 bases and J 0 bases, leaving 8 bases between the germline ends. Germline V CDR1 and CDR2: LNHDA, SQIVND (reference sequence). The CDR3 region has the DNA TGTGCCAGTAGTATGGGGACGGCGAACACCGGGGAGCTGTTTTTT. Its translation is CASSMGTANTGELFF. Filled out from reference TRBV19 and TRBJ2-2, the complete variable domain reads DGGITQSPKYLFRKEGQNVTLSCEQNLNHDAMYWYRQDPGQGLRLIYYSQIVNDFQKGDIAEGYSVSREKKESFPLTVTSAQKNPTAFYLCASSMGTANTGELFFGEGSRLTVL.

The genes are TRBV6-1 and TRBJ2-5; D call uncertain. Germline V gene lookup returns CDR1 MNHNS and CDR2 SASEGT. The CDR3 has 13 amino acids. Trimming removed 1 base at V and 3 bases at J, with 6 bases between. The CDR3 region is CASSEVIKETQYF. CDR3 DNA sequence: TGTGCCAGCAGTGAAGTGATTAAAGAGACCCAGTACTTC.

This chain's CDR3 is CASSLGGGYGYTF. The CDR3 DNA reads as TGTGCCAGCAGTTTGGGGGGCGGCTATGGCTACACCTTC. The chain links TRBV28 to TRBJ1-2; D may be TRBD1 (6 bases). Trimming stripped 3 bases from V and 4 bases from J, with 9 bases between. CDR1 MDHEN and CDR2 SYDVKM come from the germline V gene. The CDR3 is made up of 13 amino acids.

This clonotype was observed a few times. The V gene is TRBV2, the J gene TRBJ1-2; D remains ambiguous. V shed 6 bases and J shed 5 bases, with 13 bases lying between them. The germline gives CDR1 SNHLY, CDR2 FYNNEI. This CDR3 has 13 residues. CDR3 in amino acids: CASSSVLEYGYTF. CDR3 sequence (DNA): TGTGCCAGCAGCAGCGTGTTGGAATATGGCTACACCTTC.

The chain employs TRBV24-1 and TRBJ2-3; D unresolved. This CDR3 region has 11 residues. Trimming stripped 3 bases from V and 7 bases from J, with 4 bases between. Looked up from germline, CDR1 is KGHDR and CDR2 is SFDVKD. This chain's CDR3 is CATSDHHTQYF. CDR3 sequence (DNA): TGTGCCACCAGTGATCATCATACGCAGTATTTT.

The chain couples TRBV20-1 to TRBJ2-5; 7 positions match TRBD2. This CDR3 region has 13 residues. V lost 6 bases to trimming and J lost 4 bases; unmatched junction nucleotides: 8. Germline CDR1 and CDR2: DFQATT and SNEGSKA (reference sequence). The CDR3 sequence: CSAPRGVGETQYF. The CDR3 DNA sequence: TGCAGTGCACCCCGGGGGGTCGGAGAGACCCAGTACTTC.

This CDR3 reads CASRDREFPYEQYF. The CDR3 DNA reads TGTGCCAGCAGAGACAGGGAATTCCCCTACGAGCAGTACTTC. This chain links TRBV19 with TRBJ2-7, with TRBD1 identical over 7 bases. This CDR3 spans 14 amino acids. The germline gives CDR1 LNHDA, CDR2 SQIVND (reference sequence). V shed 9 bases and J 2 bases; nucleotides not matched to a gene: 10.

The chain links TRBV10-3 to TRBJ1-1, with a weak D call TRBD1 (5 bases). The CDR3 runs 13 residues. CDR1 is ENHRY, CDR2 SYGVKD, per germline. V lost 2 bases and J lost 5, with 9 bases in between. The CDR3 sequence is CAISEGGGTEAFF. CDR3 sequence (DNA): TGTGCCATCAGTGAGGGCGGGGGGACTGAAGCTTTCTTT.

This rearrangement joins TRBV20-1 to TRBJ2-2; 7 bases agree with TRBD1. With V trimmed by 5 bases and J by 5 bases, 2 bases remained unmatched. The CDR3 loop spans 12 amino acids. Germline V CDR1 and CDR2: DFQATT, SNEGSKA (reference sequence). CDR3 amino acids: CSADRDTGELFF. CDR3 DNA: TGCAGTGCTGACAGGGATACCGGGGAGCTGTTTTTT.

The chain links TRBV19 to TRBJ1-4; D is undetermined. CDR3 size: 16 residues. Germline V gene data show CDR1 as LNHDA and CDR2 as SQIVND (reference sequence). Trimming took 4 bases from V and 9 from J, leaving 21 bases between them. CDR3 DNA sequence: TGTGCCAGTAGTAACCAAGCCCGACTTACGATGAAAAAACTGTTTTTT. Protein product: CASSNQARLTMKKLFF.

The V call is TRBV19, the J call TRBJ1-5; 7 positions match TRBD1. Unmatched junction bases numbered 2, after V lost 3 bases and J lost 3 bases. Germline V CDR1 and CDR2: LNHDA, SQIVND (reference sequence). The CDR3 spans 14 residues. The CDR3 bases are TGTGCCAGTAGTATGGACAGGCTCAATCAGCCCCAGCATTTT. Translated, it gives CASSMDRLNQPQHF.

This clonotype appeared a few times. The chain uses TRBV24-1 and TRBJ2-1; a weak D match, TRBD2 (6 bases). V was shortened by 0 bases and J by 7 bases, with 6 bases between the two germline ends. The germline CDR1 and CDR2 sequences are KGHDR and SFDVKD. The CDR3 contains 13 residues. The chain's CDR3 is CATSDLGGNEQFF. The CDR3 coding sequence is TGTGCCACCAGTGATTTGGGGGGGAATGAGCAGTTCTTC.

The chain is built from TRBV14 and TRBJ1-2; the match to TRBD1 covers 7 bases. V lost 1 base and J lost 0; bases outside the gene matches: 5. The CDR3 spans 16 residues. Germline CDR1 SGHDN, CDR2 FVKESK. CDR3 sequence: CASSQAGQVPNYGYTF. In DNA, the CDR3 is TGTGCCAGCAGCCAAGCCGGACAGGTCCCTAACTATGGCTACACCTTC.

This clonotype was seen only a few times. The rearrangement uses TRBV20-1 and TRBJ2-5, with 15 positions matching TRBD2. Looked up from germline, CDR1 is DFQATT and CDR2 is SNEGSKA (reference sequence). This CDR3 is built from 16 residues. Unmatched junction bases numbered 9, after V lost 6 bases and J lost 4 bases. CDR3 in DNA: TGCAGTGCACAGGGACTAGCGGGGGGTCGGTTAGAGACCCAGTACTTC. Protein: CSAQGLAGGRLETQYF.

The chain joins TRBV6-1 to TRBJ1-6, with D perhaps TRBD1 (5 bases). Germline V gene sequence: CDR1 MNHNS, CDR2 SASEGT. Trimming left V 1 base short and J 7 bases short, with 8 bases between. The CDR3 is 14 residues long. The CDR3 sequence is CASSEVQGNSPLHF. The CDR3 nucleotides read TGTGCCAGCAGTGAAGTTCAGGGCAATTCACCCCTCCACTTT.

The chain couples TRBV7-3 to TRBJ2-5, with D maybe TRBD2 (6 bases). Germline V lookup: CDR1 SGHTA, CDR2 FQGTGA. The CDR3 length is 15 residues. V dropped 5 bases and J dropped 2 bases, with 15 bases sitting between them. The CDR3 loop reads CASSPHPAGQETQYF. The CDR3 DNA follows: TGTGCCAGCAGCCCCCACCCCGCGGGGCAAGAGACCCAGTACTTC.

This clonotype was detected only a few times. This chain links TRBV24-1 with TRBJ1-2; the match to TRBD1 covers 8 bases. Germline CDR1 KGHDR, CDR2 SFDVKD. V shed 0 bases, J shed 6 bases, and the junction held 5 bases outside the gene matches. The CDR3 is 15 residues long. The CDR3 nucleotides read TGTGCCACCAGTGATTTGGTCAGGGGGCCTAATGGCTACACCTTC. Translation gives CATSDLVRGPNGYTF.

This clonotype was detected a few times. This rearrangement joins TRBV24-1 to TRBJ2-5, with 8 bases that match TRBD1. Trimming cost V 3 bases and J 5 bases; bases outside gene matches: 13. The germline V gene encodes CDR1 KGHDR and CDR2 SFDVKD. CDR3 length equals 17 residues. The chain's CDR3 is CATSDPHPGQGLETQYF. In DNA, the CDR3 is TGTGCCACCAGTGATCCCCACCCAGGACAGGGATTGGAGACCCAGTACTTC.

This chain joins TRBV9 and TRBJ2-1; 7 bases are a match to TRBD1. V lost 2 bases and J lost 12; bases outside the gene matches: 8. The CDR3 contains 13 residues. Germline CDR1 SGDLS, CDR2 YYNGEE. The CDR3 DNA follows: TGTGCCAGCAGCGTGGTCACAGGGGCGAGGCAGTTCTTC. It yields the protein CASSVVTGARQFF.

The rearrangement links TRBV12-3 or TRBV12-4 to TRBJ2-3; the D is unclear. The length of the CDR3 is 13 residues. The V gene lost 6 bases and the J gene lost 1 base, with 8 bases spanning the gap. Here the CDR3 reads CASSSTGTDTQYF. CDR3 sequence (DNA): TGTGCCAGCAGCTCCACGGGCACAGATACGCAGTATTTT.